This TCR beta chain was observed in a study of blood T cells in healthy people across ages. A J-beta primer mix and a sample-barcoded 5' primer were used in a second PCR of roughly 6 to 11 cycles. TCRdb re-called the 5' RACE reads with MiXCR, one entry per CDR3 protein. The sample includes about 400,000 distinct CDR3 sequences, roughly half of them seen just once. The germline CDR1 and CDR2 sequences are SEHNR and FQNEAQ (reference sequence). V was shortened by 3 bases and J by 5 bases, with 13 bases between the two germline ends. This CDR3 region has 14 residues. Sample: blood. The chain carries TRBV7-9 and TRBJ1-1; tentative D call: TRBD1 (5 bases). This TCR was recovered from a man aged 55 to 70 in good health. The CDR3 protein is CASSFQGKYTEAFF. The CDR3 coding sequence is TGTGCCAGCAGCTTTCAGGGAAAGTATACTGAAGCTTTCTTT.